The present TCR beta chain was sequenced within a study of Ad26.COV2.S vaccination and SARS-CoV-2 variants. Study conclusions and caveats: The breadth of spike-specific CD8+ and CD4+ T cell responses after vaccination was reportedly substantial.

Sequencing was performed with immunoSEQ multiplex PCR; in TCRdb, only in-frame clones are kept and a portion is missing. The sample has 400,000 to 450,000 clones; 92% are singletons. Treatment given: around 19 received Ad26.COV2.S at low or high dose, single or two shots; roughly five received placebo; per-sample allocation not given. Collection of samples fell on day 63 after the first vaccine or placebo injection. A word on this clone: Its antigen is not identified.

The TCR sequence derives from a person between 18 and 65 years old who received the Ad26.COV2.S COVID-19 vaccine or a placebo. The sample was peripheral blood, taken in a trial of Ad26.COV2.S vaccine versus placebo.

The CDR3 region has the DNA TGTGCCAGCAGTTTCTTCGGGGGTACAACCGGGGAGCTGTTTTTT. It specifies CASSFFGGTTGELFF. This chain connects TRBV27 to TRBJ2-2; tentative D call: TRBD2 (6 bases). The CDR3 is 15 residues long. Germline assignment: CDR1 MNHEY and CDR2 SMNVEV (reference sequence). Between the trimmed V and J ends, which lost 3 bases and 5 bases, there was a span of 13 bases.